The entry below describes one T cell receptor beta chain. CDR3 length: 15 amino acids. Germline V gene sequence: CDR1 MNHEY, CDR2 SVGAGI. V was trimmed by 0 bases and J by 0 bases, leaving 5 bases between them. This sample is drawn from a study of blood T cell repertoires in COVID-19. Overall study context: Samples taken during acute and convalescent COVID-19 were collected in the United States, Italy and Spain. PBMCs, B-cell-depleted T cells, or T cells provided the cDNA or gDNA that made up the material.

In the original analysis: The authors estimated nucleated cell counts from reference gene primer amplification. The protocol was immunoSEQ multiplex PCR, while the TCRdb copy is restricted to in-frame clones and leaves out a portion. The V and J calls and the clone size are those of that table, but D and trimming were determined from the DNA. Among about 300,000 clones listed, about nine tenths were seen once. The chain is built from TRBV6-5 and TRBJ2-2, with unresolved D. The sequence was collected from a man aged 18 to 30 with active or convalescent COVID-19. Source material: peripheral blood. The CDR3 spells CASSYSPPNTGELFF. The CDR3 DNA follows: TGTGCCAGCAGTTACTCCCCTCCGAACACCGGGGAGCTGTTTTTT.